The present T cell receptor beta chain was sequenced within a study of control samples from healthy donors and cancer patients (dated by TCRdb to the early 2020s). To note about this clone: Its target antigen remains unknown. No per-base quality is available; no much larger clone lies one base away.

The library came from the immunoSEQ multiplex PCR assay. Imported from immuneACCESS, the table was reduced by TCRdb to in-frame sequences with V and J called. These copies leave out some clones; in studies compared against another copy, an unresolved V gene accounts for under half, and the cause of the remainder is not known. The sample table holds roughly 70,000 clones, of which 85% to 95% were seen once. Together, the top ten hold roughly 3% of the sample. The germline V gene supplies CDR1 SGHDN and CDR2 FVKESK. V lost 4 bases and J lost 6 bases, and the count of bases not matched to a germline gene is 11. Including the terminal cysteine and phenylalanine, the CDR3 comprises 16 residues. Only CDR3 DNA remains: 48 bases, in frame from the first base.

This receptor chain uses TRBV14 and TRBJ1-2, and TRBD1 aligns with 10 junction nucleotides. Sequencing was done on a sample of blood. This clonotype was sampled from a woman under 40 in good health. The sequenced DNA: TGTGCCAGCAGCCGAAGGACAGGGGGGACTTTAGATGGCTACACCTTC. Translated, this gives CASSRRTGGTLDGYTF.